This T cell receptor (beta chain) was sequenced in a study of cytomegalovirus exposure and HLA in healthy donors. Findings and caveats of the study: An analysis done earlier found most TCR beta V segments productive about 87% or about 30% of the time. Reportedly, a later analysis found an Asian-associated ancestry cluster had fewer N-insertions than the approximately 640-donor mean.

The PCR had 60 Vbeta and 13 Jbeta primers. Assay used: immunoSEQ multiplex PCR; TCRdb lists only in-frame clones, some missing. The repertoire holds 120,000 to 150,000 clones, about 80% seen once, with roughly 1.2% in the top ten. Regarding this clone: Its antigen is undetermined.

CDR1 is SGDLS and CDR2 is YYNGEE in the germline V gene. This CDR3 comprises 16 residues. The V gene end was trimmed by 4 bases and the J gene end by 0 bases; junction bases not matched to a gene: 6. This TCR came from a male donor in good health and CMV-seropositive. The chain is built from TRBV9 and TRBJ2-1; the match to TRBD2 covers 8 bases. The source material was PBMCs. The CDR3 nucleotides are TGTGCCAGCAGCCCCCAGACTAGCGCCTCCTACAATGAGCAGTTCTTC. Encoded protein: CASSPQTSASYNEQFF.